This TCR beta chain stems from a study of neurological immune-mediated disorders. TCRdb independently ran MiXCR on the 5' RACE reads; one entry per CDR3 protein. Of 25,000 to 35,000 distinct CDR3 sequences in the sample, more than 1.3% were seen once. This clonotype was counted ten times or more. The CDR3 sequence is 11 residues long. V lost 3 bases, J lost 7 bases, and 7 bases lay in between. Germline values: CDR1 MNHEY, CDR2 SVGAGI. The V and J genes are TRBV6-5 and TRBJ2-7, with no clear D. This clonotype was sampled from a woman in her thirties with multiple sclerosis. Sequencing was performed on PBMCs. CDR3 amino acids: CASSYYGEQYF. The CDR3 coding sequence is TGTGCCAGCAGTTATTATGGAGAGCAGTACTTC.